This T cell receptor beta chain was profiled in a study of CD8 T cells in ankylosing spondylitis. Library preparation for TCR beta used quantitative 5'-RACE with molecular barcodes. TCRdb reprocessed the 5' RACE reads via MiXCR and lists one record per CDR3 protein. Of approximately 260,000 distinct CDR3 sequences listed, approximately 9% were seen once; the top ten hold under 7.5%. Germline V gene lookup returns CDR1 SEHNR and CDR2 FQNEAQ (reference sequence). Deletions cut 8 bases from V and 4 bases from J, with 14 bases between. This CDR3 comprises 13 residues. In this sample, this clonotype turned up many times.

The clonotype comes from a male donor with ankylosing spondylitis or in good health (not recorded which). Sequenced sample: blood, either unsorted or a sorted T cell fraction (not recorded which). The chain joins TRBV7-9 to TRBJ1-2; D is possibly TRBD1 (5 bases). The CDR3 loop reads CASGIQAPYGYTF. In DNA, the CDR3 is TGTGCCAGCGGGATACAGGCTCCCTATGGCTACACCTTC.